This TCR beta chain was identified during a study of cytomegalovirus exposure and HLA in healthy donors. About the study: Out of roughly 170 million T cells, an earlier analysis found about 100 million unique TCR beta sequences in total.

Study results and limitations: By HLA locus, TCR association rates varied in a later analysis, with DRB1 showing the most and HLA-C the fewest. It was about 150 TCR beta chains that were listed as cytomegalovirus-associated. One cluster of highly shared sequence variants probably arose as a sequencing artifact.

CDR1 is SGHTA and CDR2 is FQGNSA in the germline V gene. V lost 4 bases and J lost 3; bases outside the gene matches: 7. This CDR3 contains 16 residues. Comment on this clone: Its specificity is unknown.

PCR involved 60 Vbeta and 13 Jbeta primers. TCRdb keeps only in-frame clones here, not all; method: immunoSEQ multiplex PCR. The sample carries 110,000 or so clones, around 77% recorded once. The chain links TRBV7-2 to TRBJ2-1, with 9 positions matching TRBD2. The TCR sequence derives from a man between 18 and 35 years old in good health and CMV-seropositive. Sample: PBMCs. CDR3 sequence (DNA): TGTGCCAGCAGCTATCATAGCGGGGGCTTCTACAATGAGCAGTTCTTC. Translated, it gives CASSYHSGGFYNEQFF. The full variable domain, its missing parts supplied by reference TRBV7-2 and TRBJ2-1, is GAGVSQSPSNKVTEKGKDVELRCDPISGHTALYWYRQSLGQGLEFLIYFQGNSAPDKSGLPSDRFSAERTGGSVSTLTIQRTQQEDSAVYLCASSYHSGGFYNEQFFGPGTRLTVL.